This T cell receptor beta chain came from a study of tumor-infiltrating T cells and Merkel cell polyomavirus. Study-level information: CD8+ T cells recognized the Merkel cell polyomavirus KLL epitope.

The study's findings and limits: Patients having roughly 5-108 rather than 0-3 KLL-specific tumor clonotypes survived MCC longer. The study's small sample size is a limitation. KLL-specific TRB repertoires were diverse and largely private.

Immunohistochemistry showed robust Merkel cell polyomavirus Large T antigen staining in every patient's tumor. Patients had KLL-tetramer+ cells above 0.04% of CD8+ T cells. Comment on this clone: Its antigen is undetermined.

This CDR3 has 16 amino acids. CDR1 is MNHEY and CDR2 is SMNVEV in the germline V gene (reference sequence). V lost 5 bases and J lost 1; bases outside the gene matches: 9. TCRdb's copy holds only in-frame clones and misses some; the assay was immunoSEQ multiplex PCR. Altogether 26,000 or so clones are present, about 85% being singletons, with the ten largest covering roughly 2.6%. The TCR was taken from a man aged 50 or older with Merkel cell carcinoma. The chain recombines TRBV27 with TRBJ1-2; 8 bases map to TRBD1. Sequenced: lymph node tissue. The CDR3 spells CASSPDRGIFNYGYTF. The CDR3 region has the DNA TGTGCCAGCAGTCCCGACAGGGGAATTTTTAACTATGGCTACACCTTC.